This TCR beta chain was sequenced for a study of blood T cell repertoires in COVID-19. Overall study context: Sources were T cells, B-cell-depleted T cells, or PBMCs; the material itself was cDNA or gDNA.

The CDR3 consists of 15 residues. Germline CDR1 reads SGHNT; CDR2 reads YENEEA. Trimming took 7 bases from V and 5 from J; bases not matched to a gene: 11. The study drew participants aged about 18 to 89 years from some 25 US areas. Participants were placed into cohorts based on the clinical history they reported. Two negative PCRs, clearance, or symptom resolution characterized the recovered Cohort 3 donors. This clone was detected only once. This table comes from immunoSEQ multiplex PCR, and its TCRdb copy is limited to in-frame clones, with some not included. The sample includes about 180,000 clones, 85% to 90% of them seen just once.

This chain joins TRBV11-3 and TRBJ2-1; 7 bases match TRBD2. Sequencing used PBMCs or T cells enriched from blood (not recorded which). The source of this sequence is a man aged 35 to 55 who had recovered from COVID-19. CDR3 loop: CASTRTGTTDNEQFF. CDR3 in DNA: TGTGCCAGCACCCGAACCGGGACTACCGACAATGAGCAGTTCTTC.